The source of this T cell receptor beta chain is a study of blood T cell repertoires in COVID-19 (dated by TCRdb to the early 2020s). Regarding the study in general: The collaborator samples originated in the United States, Italy and Spain and spanned the acute and convalescent phases of COVID-19. The dataset comprised deeply sampled blood TCRbeta repertoires from subjects exposed to, actively infected with, or recovered from COVID-19. Samples were obtained from the ongoing ImmuneRACE study (first 160 participants) and from 950 to 1,500 subjects provided by 6 global collaborators. The prospective study material was composed of cDNA or gDNA derived from T cells, B-cell-depleted T cells, or PBMCs. The repertoires were made available in a free public database intended to serve as a resource for research on the immune response to SARS-CoV-2. HLA class I and class II types, where available, came from metadata supplied by the sample provider rather than from assay-based typing. Sample metadata almost always included a de-identified subject ID, COVID-19 status, age in years and sex.

One collaborating source in Seattle enrolled patients during active infection and followed them longitudinally through the course of disease. Each collaborating institution followed its own protocols to collect whole blood in K2EDTA tubes. For TCRbeta analysis, collaborator samples were shipped as frozen whole blood, as isolated PBMCs, or as DNA extracted from either sample type. Results and caveats for the whole study, not just this receptor: The amount of clinical and demographic metadata varied by source and participant and was provided uncurated.

Between the V and J ends, shortened by 5 bases and 0 bases respectively, the junction contains 8 bases. The CDR3 numbers 13 residues from cysteine through phenylalanine. Kept here is only the CDR3 DNA, which spans 39 bases and is read in frame from base 1. Looking up the germline V gene yields CDR1 SGHRS and CDR2 YFSETQ. This clone was recorded only once. It lacks a known antigen. No clone much larger than this one lies a single base away; base qualities are absent. The immunoSEQ Assay, a bias-controlled multiplex PCR, was used to amplify TCRbeta CDR3 regions from genomic DNA. On the authors' methods: The number of nucleated cells in each sample was estimated from the amplification of reference gene primers within the assay. To quantify the absolute abundance of each unique TCRbeta CDR3 rearrangement, sequence reads were collapsed and filtered. For each sample, productive Simpson clonality was calculated as the square root of Simpson's diversity index over productive rearrangements. In TCRdb, the immuneACCESS table is reduced to in-frame sequences with V and J assigned. These tables do not hold every clone; where another copy was compared, an unresolved V gene accounts for under half, and the others remain unexplained. V, J and clone size are taken as reported in that table, and D and trimming were inferred from the DNA itself. This sample comprises about 160,000 clones, approximately 82% of them detected only once. Together, the top ten hold 7% of the sample.

Sequencing was carried out using peripheral blood. The V and J segments used are TRBV5-1 and TRBJ1-1; a tentative D match to TRBD1 spans 5 bases. This TCR derives from a woman in her thirties or forties with COVID-19, enrolled during active disease. The sequenced DNA is TGCGCCAGCAGACCCAGGGTGAACACTGAAGCTTTCTTT. Its protein is CASRPRVNTEAFF. Outside the CDR3, residues come from the reference TRBV5-1 and TRBJ1-1 proteins, so the full variable domain is: KAGVTQTPRYLIKTRGQQVTLSCSPISGHRSVSWYQQTPGQGLQFLFEYFSETQRNKGNFPGRFSGRQFSNSRSEMNVSTLELGDSALYLCASRPRVNTEAFFGQGTRLTVV.